A single sample gave rise to the 13 T cell receptor beta chains below, sequenced in a study of cytomegalovirus exposure and HLA in healthy donors. PCR employed 60 Vbeta and 13 Jbeta primers. Sequenced by immunoSEQ multiplex PCR; TCRdb stores in-frame clones only, minus some. The sample totals more than 85,000 clones. Sequencing was done on a sample of PBMCs. Source of these receptors: a girl under 18 in good health and CMV-seropositive.

This chain joins TRBV2 and TRBJ1-1; D unclear. The V gene's germline CDR1 is SNHLY and CDR2 FYNNEI. This CDR3 has 13 amino acids. Trimming stripped 6 bases from V and 0 bases from J, with 8 bases between. CDR3 DNA sequence: TGTGCCAGCAGACCTAACTTGAACACTGAAGCTTTCTTT. This gives the protein CASRPNLNTEAFF.

The J gene is TRBJ1-1, the V gene TRBV14; D may be TRBD1 (6 bases). Germline CDR1 SGHDN, CDR2 FVKESK. Trimming removed 3 bases at V and 11 bases at J, with 16 bases between. The CDR3 spans 13 residues. The CDR3 here is CASSQTGSLNAFF. Written as DNA, the CDR3 is TGTGCCAGCAGCCAGACAGGTAGTCTTAATGCTTTCTTT.

The CDR3 loop reads CATSMGPAYEQYF. The CDR3 nucleotides read TGTGCCACCAGCATGGGCCCAGCCTACGAGCAGTACTTC. This rearrangement joins TRBV15 to TRBJ2-7; no firm D call. Germline loops: CDR1 LNHNV, CDR2 YYDKDF (reference sequence). CDR3 length: 13 residues. V lost 4 bases, J lost 2 bases, and 9 bases lay in between.

The rearrangement links TRBV30 to TRBJ1-2, with D possibly matching TRBD1 (5 bases). V lost 7 bases and J 2 bases, leaving 32 bases between the germline ends. The germline V gene has CDR1 GTSNPN and CDR2 SVGIG (reference sequence). CDR3 length equals 19 residues. The CDR3 sequence is CASAPNLLGGGTRNYGYTF. The CDR3 DNA reads as TGTGCCTCCGCACCTAACCTTTTGGGGGGTGGTACCAGGAACTATGGCTACACCTTC.

Of note for this clone: Within the sample, other DNA sequences also encode this same CDR3. The rearrangement uses TRBV4-1 and TRBJ2-5; a weak D match, TRBD2 (5 bases). V lost 1 base and J lost 2, with 8 bases in between. Germline-derived CDR1 and CDR2 are MGHRA and YSYEKL. The CDR3 is 14 residues long. The CDR3 DNA reads as TGCGCCAGCAGCCAAGGTCTAGCACAAGAGACCCAGTACTTC. It yields the protein CASSQGLAQETQYF.

The rearrangement uses TRBV5-1 and TRBJ2-1; TRBD2 matches at 10 bases. CDR1 and CDR2 from the germline V gene are SGHRS and YFSETQ. V lost 3 bases to trimming and J lost 9 bases; unmatched junction nucleotides: 12. The length of the CDR3 is 16 residues. Here the CDR3 reads CASSWNLAGVQGEQFF. The DNA for the CDR3 is TGCGCCAGCAGCTGGAATCTAGCGGGGGTACAGGGTGAGCAGTTCTTC.

The chain couples TRBV11-2 to TRBJ2-5, with TRBD2 matching 10 bases. The junction had 5 bases not matched to a gene; V was cut back by 2 bases and J by 5 bases. This CDR3 is 15 amino acids long. CDR1 is SGHAT and CDR2 is FQNNGV in the germline V gene. As DNA, the CDR3 is TGTGCCAGCAGCTTAACTAGCGGGGTCCAGGAGACCCAGTACTTC. It yields the protein CASSLTSGVQETQYF.

The chain has TRBV6-1 and TRBJ2-2, with 9 positions matching TRBD2. This CDR3 has 16 residues. With 2 bases clipped from V and 4 bases from J, the junction kept 5 bases outside the gene matches. Germline V CDR1 and CDR2: MNHNS, SASEGT. This CDR3 is CASSEWLAGSTGELFF. CDR3 in DNA: TGTGCCAGCAGTGAATGGCTAGCGGGGAGCACCGGGGAGCTGTTTTTT.

V is TRBV5-1 and J is TRBJ2-3; D may be TRBD2 (5 bases). The CDR3 is made up of 13 amino acids. V gave up 0 bases and J gave up 6 bases, with 8 bases separating them. Germline V lookup: CDR1 SGHRS, CDR2 YFSETQ. The CDR3 loop reads CASSLAIADTQYF. DNA for the CDR3: TGCGCCAGCAGCTTGGCCATAGCGGATACGCAGTATTTT.

V usage is TRBV6-1 and J usage is TRBJ1-2; 10 nucleotides line up with TRBD1. V was clipped by 2 bases and J by 0 bases; unmatched bases: 6. The CDR3 sequence is 17 residues long. The germline CDR1 and CDR2 sequences are MNHNS and SASEGT. The CDR3 loop is CASSEYGGTGANYGYTF. In nucleotides, the CDR3 is TGTGCCAGCAGTGAATATGGGGGGACAGGGGCTAACTATGGCTACACCTTC.

The chain combines TRBV7-9 with TRBJ2-1; D is possibly TRBD2 (5 bases). Germline lookup yields CDR1 SEHNR and CDR2 FQNEAQ (reference sequence). The CDR3 sequence is 13 residues long. Trimming pared 2 bases from V and 10 bases from J, leaving 12 bases between. CDR3 bases: TGTGCCAGCAGCTTACGGGGTCTGGGAGAGCAGTTCTTC. Amino acids: CASSLRGLGEQFF.

This sequence joins TRBV5-6 and TRBJ2-6, with TRBD1 matching over 7 bases. The CDR3 contains 14 residues. The trim removed 4 bases at V and 12 bases at J, leaving 10 bases unmatched. Germline V CDR1 and CDR2: SGHDT, YYEEEE. The CDR3 sequence is CASSKDRSDFVLTF. DNA of the CDR3: TGTGCCAGCAGCAAGGACAGGTCGGACTTCGTCCTGACTTTC.

V usage is TRBV27 and J usage is TRBJ1-5, with TRBD1 matching 7 bases. Germline V gives CDR1 MNHEY, CDR2 SMNVEV (reference sequence). V shed 8 bases, J shed 0 bases, and the junction held 7 bases outside the gene matches. The CDR3 totals 15 residues. The CDR3 is CASGPTGYSNQPQHF. In nucleotides, the CDR3 is TGTGCCAGCGGACCGACAGGGTATAGCAATCAGCCCCAGCATTTT.